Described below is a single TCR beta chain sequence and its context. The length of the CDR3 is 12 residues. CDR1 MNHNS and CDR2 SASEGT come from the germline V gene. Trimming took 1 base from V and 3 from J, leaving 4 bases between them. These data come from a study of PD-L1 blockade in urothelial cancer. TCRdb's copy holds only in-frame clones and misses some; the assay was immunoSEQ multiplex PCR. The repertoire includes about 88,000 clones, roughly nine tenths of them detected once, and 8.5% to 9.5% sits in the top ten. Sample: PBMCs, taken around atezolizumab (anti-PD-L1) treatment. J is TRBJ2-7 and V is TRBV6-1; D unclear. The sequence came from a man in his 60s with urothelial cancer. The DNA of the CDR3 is TGTGCCAGCAGTGAAGGTCTCTACGAGCAGTACTTC. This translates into CASSEGLYEQYF.